Listed below are T cell receptor beta chains from one sample, sequenced in a study of type 1 regulatory T cells. A single record per CDR3 protein comes from TCRdb applying MiXCR to the reads. The data show approximately 42,000 distinct CDR3 sequences, less than 15% seen once. Their target antigens are unknown. Sample: cultured non-Tr1 T cells, either the whole culture or a sorted T cell fraction (not recorded which). These receptor sequences come from a human donor in good health. CDR3s include the opening cysteine and the closing phenylalanine or tryptophan. The order of the fields is J gene, V gene, D gene, clone size, CDR3 DNA, CDR3 protein. D genes are given only for firm matches. A row's size may be missing; if present it is once, few, many or a size class.

TRBJ1-2 TRBV20-1 - few TGCAGTGCTAGACACCAGTCCTATGGCTACACCTTC CSARHQSYGYTF
TRBJ1-3 TRBV9 - many TGTGCCAGCAGCGCCACACAGGGAAACACCATATATTTT CASSATQGNTIYF
TRBJ2-5 TRBV5-1 - many TGCGCCAGCAGCCGAACCCAAGAGACCCAGTACTTC CASSRTQETQYF
TRBJ2-1 TRBV19 TRBD1 few TGTGCCAGTAGCGCCGGGACAGGGAACAATGAGCAGTTCTTC CASSAGTGNNEQFF
TRBJ1-4 TRBV3-1 TRBD1 many TGTGCCAGCAGCCACCGGACAGGGGGAGGTGAAAAACTGTTTTTT CASSHRTGGGEKLFF
TRBJ2-7 TRBV12-3/TRBV12-4 TRBD2 many TGTGCCAGCAGTTTGGGACTACTCTACGAGCAGTACTTC CASSLGLLYEQYF
TRBJ1-2 TRBV5-1 TRBD1 few TGCGCCAGCAGCCAACAGGGGGCCGATGAAGGCTACACCTTC CASSQQGADEGYTF
TRBJ2-7 TRBV5-1 TRBD1 - TGCGCCAGCAGCTTGGGGGGGACAGGGAGCTCCTACGAGCAGTACTTC CASSLGGTGSSYEQYF
TRBJ1-6 TRBV10-3 TRBD1 many TGTGCCACCGGGACAGGGGATTCACCCCTCCACTTT CATGTGDSPLHF
TRBJ2-4 TRBV7-9 - many TGTGCCAGCAGCCCCGAAAACATTCAGTACTTC CASSPENIQYF
TRBJ1-5 TRBV7-2 - many TGTGCCAGCAGCTCCCAGGATCGCCAGCCCCAGCATTTT CASSSQDRQPQHF
TRBJ1-5 TRBV5-1 - many TGCGCCAGCAGCTTGGAATCGGGGGCGAATCAGCCCCAGCATTTT CASSLESGANQPQHF
TRBJ1-3 TRBV5-1 - few TGCGCCAGCAGCTCTGACTCTGGAAACACCATATATTTT CASSSDSGNTIYF
TRBJ2-3 TRBV14 - - TGTGCCAGCAGCCAAGGGCGGCATAAGGCGCAGTATTTT CASSQGRHKAQYF
TRBJ2-7 TRBV5-1 - - TGCGCCAGCAGCTCGGACTTGGAGCAGTACTTC CASSSDLEQYF
TRBJ2-1 TRBV7-2 TRBD2 many TGTGCCAGCAGCGCACAGGGACTAGCGGGAGGCAATGAGCAGTTCTTC CASSAQGLAGGNEQFF
TRBJ2-5 TRBV18 TRBD1 - TGTGCCAGCTCACCGACCCGACAGGGTCAAGAGACCCAGTACTTC CASSPTRQGQETQYF
TRBJ2-7 TRBV10-3 TRBD2 few TGTGCCATCAGCGCCGGGACTATCACCTACGAGCAGTACTTC CAISAGTITYEQYF
TRBJ2-7 TRBV20-1 - many TGCAGTGCTAGAGAAACCATTTACGAGCAGTACTTC CSARETIYEQYF
TRBJ1-5 TRBV25-1 TRBD1 - TGTGCCAGCAGTGAACCAGGGGGCGGCCAGCCCCAGCATTTT CASSEPGGGQPQHF
TRBJ2-7 TRBV25-1 - many TGTGCCAGCAGTTCGGGACTCACGGCTTACGAGCAGTACTTC CASSSGLTAYEQYF
TRBJ2-3 TRBV7-2 - many TGTGCCAGCAGCCAAACGACTAGCACAGATACGCAGTATTTT CASSQTTSTDTQYF
TRBJ1-6 TRBV27 TRBD1 few TGTGCCAGCAGTTTATGGGGACAGGGGGTTTCACCCCTCCACTTT CASSLWGQGVSPLHF
TRBJ2-1 TRBV20-1 - few TGCAGTGCTAGATCTTACAATGAGCAGTTCTTC CSARSYNEQFF
TRBJ2-7 TRBV29-1 TRBD1 few TGCAGCGTTCGACAGGGGACCTACGAGCAGTACTTC CSVRQGTYEQYF
TRBJ1-1 TRBV12-3/TRBV12-4 TRBD1 many TGTGCCAGCTGGGACAGGGGAATCGGGCAAGCTTTCTTT CASWDRGIGQAFF
TRBJ2-1 TRBV20-1 - many TGCAGTGCTCCCCCTTACAATGAGCAGTTCTTC CSAPPYNEQFF